What follows describes a single T cell receptor beta chain. CDR1 is MGHDK, CDR2 SYGVNS, per germline. The CDR3 totals 14 residues. Trimming cost V 4 bases and J 11 bases, with 18 bases left between them. This was the immunoSEQ v3 assay. Some clones are missing from TCRdb's copy, which holds only in-frame ones; the method was immunoSEQ multiplex PCR. The table has some 60,000 clones, 73% seen once. Time point given: pre-treatment sample, taken before nivolumab and TIL therapy. This specimen comes from a study of TIL therapy for anti-PD-1-resistant metastatic lung cancer. This chain links TRBV25-1 with TRBJ2-1; a weak D match, TRBD2 (5 bases). This receptor was taken from a person aged 25-80 years with non-small cell lung cancer. This specimen consisted of blood, obtained at baseline. The CDR3 coding sequence is TGTGCCAGCAGTGCACCTAAAGTTGGGAGCAAGCAGTTCTTC. Encoded protein: CASSAPKVGSKQFF.